The text below deals with one TCR beta chain. These data originate in a study of blood T cell repertoires in COVID-19. Study in general: The United States, Italy and Spain provided the acute and convalescent COVID-19 samples. PBMCs, B-cell-depleted T cells, or T cells provided the cDNA or gDNA that made up the material.

The CDR3 contains 14 residues. Germline lookup yields CDR1 MRHNA and CDR2 SNTAGT. The V gene lost 3 bases and the J gene lost 8 bases, with 11 bases spanning the gap. Sequencing used immunoSEQ multiplex PCR; TCRdb keeps in-frame clones, though not all of them. The sample holds 450,000 to 500,000 clones, 70% to 90% seen once. The sample was peripheral blood. The chain couples TRBV6-4 to TRBJ1-6; D is uncertain. The TCR was taken from a human donor in a cohort sampled during active COVID-19. The CDR3 is CASSEELSDSPLHF. CDR3 nucleotide sequence: TGTGCCAGCAGTGAAGAGCTGTCGGATTCACCCCTCCACTTT.